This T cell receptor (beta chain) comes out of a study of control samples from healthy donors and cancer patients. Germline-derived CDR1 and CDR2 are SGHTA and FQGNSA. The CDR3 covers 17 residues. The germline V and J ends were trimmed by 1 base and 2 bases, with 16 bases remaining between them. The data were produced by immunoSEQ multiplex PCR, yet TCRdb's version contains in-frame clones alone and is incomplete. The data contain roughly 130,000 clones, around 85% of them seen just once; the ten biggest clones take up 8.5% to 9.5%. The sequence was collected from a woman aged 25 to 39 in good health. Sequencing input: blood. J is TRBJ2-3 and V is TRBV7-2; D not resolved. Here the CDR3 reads CASSLEPAPPYTDTQYF. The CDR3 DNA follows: TGTGCCAGCAGCTTAGAGCCGGCTCCGCCCTACACAGATACGCAGTATTTT.